This T cell receptor (beta chain) was obtained from a study of blood T cell repertoires in COVID-19. Data came from immunoSEQ multiplex PCR; TCRdb stores just in-frame clones and leaves some out. Of under 250,000 clones in the sample, 84% were seen once. The CDR3 has 13 residues. V gave up 8 bases and J gave up 7 bases; unmatched junction bases: 7. Germline-derived CDR1 and CDR2 are SQVTM and ANQGSEA. Sequences were obtained from peripheral blood. The chain has TRBV29-1 and TRBJ2-1; 11 nucleotides align to TRBD2. The TCR originated in a woman between 35 and 50 years old who had recovered from COVID-19. In nucleotides, the CDR3 is TGCAGCATTAGCGGGGGGGCAATAAATGAGCAGTTCTTC. As protein: CSISGGAINEQFF.